Here is one TCR beta chain with its context. Its antigen is not known. This CDR3 is built from 14 residues. The V gene's germline CDR1 is MNHEY and CDR2 SVGAGI. Trimming took off 2 bases at V and 4 bases at J, with 11 bases between the two ends. The data are from a study of graft-versus-host responses after intestinal transplantation. Study overall: All recipients were transplanted with multivisceral, liver-intestinal, or isolated intestinal grafts. All of the recipients had induction that used anti-thymocyte globulin, then tacrolimus and steroids for approximately 3 years.

Study results and caveats: Marrow from the recipient contained GvH clones, some of which had appeared first in ileum or blood. Early post-transplant falls in HvG clones accompanied the peak levels of circulating GvH clones.

This table comes from immunoSEQ multiplex PCR, and its TCRdb copy is limited to in-frame clones, with some not included. The sample has about 24,000 clones, 80% to 90% seen once. The source of this sequence is a human patient who received an intestinal transplant, so some T cells may come from the graft donor. Sequenced here: PBMCs, sampled 450 to 490 days after intestinal transplant. This chain connects TRBV6-5 to TRBJ2-5, with TRBD2 as a possible D gene (6 bases). CDR3 nucleotides: TGTGCCAGCAGTTACGGAGGGAGTAGAGAGACCCAGTACTTC. As protein: CASSYGGSRETQYF.